One T cell receptor beta chain is described in this entry. The same CDR3 is also encoded by other DNA sequences in this sample. Assay: immunoSEQ multiplex PCR; the TCRdb copy retains only in-frame clones and omits some. The sample has roughly 190,000 clones. The source of the sample is a study of control samples from healthy donors and cancer patients. This TCR was sampled from a woman aged 25-40 years in good health. The specimen was blood.

The CDR3 DNA follows: TGTGCCAGCAGTCCCGGGACTAGCGGATCCTACGAGCAGTACTTC. Its protein product is CASSPGTSGSYEQYF. This chain uses TRBV28 with TRBJ2-7, with 11 bases fitting TRBD2. There are 15 residues in the CDR3. CDR1 MDHEN and CDR2 SYDVKM come from the germline V gene. J lost 1 base, V lost 5 bases, and 4 bases had no gene match.